The rows below give T cell receptor beta chains drawn from one sample of a study of breast tumors, draining lymph nodes, adjacent tissues. TCRdb re-called the multiplex PCR reads with MiXCR, one entry per CDR3 protein. This table holds around 70,000 distinct CDR3 sequences, about 40% found once. Sequencing used breast tumor tissue. These receptors were taken from a female donor with breast cancer. Some clones in this sample may be carry-over from other donors' samples. Both conserved end residues are part of each CDR3. Fields, in order: clone size, D gene, V gene, J gene, CDR3 protein, CDR3 DNA. D genes are given only for firm matches. Size is omitted from some rows. Given values are once, few, many or a class for expanded clones.

>-|-|TRBV5-5|TRBJ1-5
CASSTLGREGSNQPQHF
TGTGCCAGCAGCACGCTGGGACGCGAGGGGTCCAATCAGCCCCAGCATTTT
>few|-|TRBV19|TRBJ1-1
CASSLRAASVRKPEAFF
TGTGCCAGTAGTTTACGAGCAGCGAGTGTCAGAAAACCTGAAGCTTTCTTT
>many|-|TRBV24-1|TRBJ2-7
CATSDRGPTSEQYF
TGTGCCACCAGTGATCGGGGGCCGACCAGCGAGCAGTACTTC
>many|TRBD1|TRBV12-3/TRBV12-4|TRBJ2-3
CASSPIRDRNTDTQYF
TGTGCCAGCAGTCCGATCCGGGACAGGAACACAGATACGCAGTATTTT
>-|-|TRBV30|TRBJ2-5
CAWSEETQYF
TGTGCCTGGAGTGAAGAGACCCAGTACTTC
>medium-sized|TRBD2|TRBV5-1|TRBJ2-5
CASSLGTSGGQETQYF
TGCGCCAGCAGCCTCGGGACTAGCGGGGGGCAAGAGACCCAGTACTTC
>many|-|TRBV7-2|TRBJ1-2
CASSLFQGQYGYTF
TGTGCCAGCAGCTTATTTCAGGGGCAATATGGCTACACCTTC
>-|TRBD1|TRBV24-1|TRBJ2-3
CATSDWGQGAENEQYF
TGTGCCACCAGTGATTGGGGACAGGGGGCCGAAAATGAGCAGTATTTT
>-|TRBD2|TRBV20-1|TRBJ2-5
CSARGAGGPETQYF
TGCAGTGCTAGAGGAGCGGGAGGGCCGGAGACCCAGTACTTC
>many|-|TRBV5-1|TRBJ1-6
CASSLARGGANNSPLHF
TGCGCCAGCAGCTTGGCCAGGGGAGGGGCTAATAATTCACCCCTCCACTTT
>-|TRBD1|TRBV12-3/TRBV12-4|TRBJ1-1
CASRTGRRNTEAFF
TGTGCCAGCAGGACAGGGCGGCGGAACACTGAAGCTTTCTTT
>-|-|TRBV18|TRBJ2-1
CASSPEAPGRNGQFF
TGTGCCAGCTCACCCGAGGCGCCAGGCCGGAATGGGCAGTTCTTC
>-|TRBD1|TRBV6-2/TRBV6-3|TRBJ2-3
CASSYPGQGKFTDTQYF
TGTGCCAGCAGTTACCCGGGACAGGGGAAATTCACAGATACGCAGTATTTT
>many|TRBD1|TRBV7-2|TRBJ1-5
CASSLVGQGGNQPQHF
TGTGCCAGCAGCTTAGTGGGACAGGGCGGCAATCAGCCCCAGCATTTT
>-|TRBD2|TRBV29-1|TRBJ2-1
CSVPLLAGANKQFF
TGCAGCGTTCCGCTACTAGCGGGAGCTAATAAGCAGTTCTTC
>-|-|TRBV7-2|TRBJ1-6
CASSLSGDSYNSPLHF
TGTGCCAGCAGCCTCTCTGGGGACTCCTATAATTCACCCCTCCACTTT
>-|TRBD2|TRBV20-1|TRBJ2-3
CSARDDGLAGGISSTDTQYF
TGCAGTGCTAGAGATGATGGACTAGCGGGGGGGATATCTAGCACAGATACGCAGTATTTT
>-|-|TRBV2|TRBJ2-1
CASSDMGTRYYNEQFF
TGTGCCAGCAGTGATATGGGGACTCGATACTATAATGAGCAGTTCTTC
>-|-|TRBV7-9|TRBJ1-1
CASSLDSNTEAFF
TGTGCCAGCAGCTTAGACAGCAACACTGAAGCTTTCTTT
>many|TRBD2|TRBV20-1|TRBJ2-4
CSAPFPSGSKNIQYF
TGCAGTGCTCCATTTCCTAGCGGGTCCAAAAACATTCAGTACTTC
>once|-|TRBV11-3|TRBJ2-3
CASSPRTSTDTQYF
TGTGCCAGCAGCCCCCGGACGAGCACAGATACGCAGTATTTT
>many|-|TRBV20-1|TRBJ1-2
CSASWSPGRIHGYTF
TGCAGTGCTAGTTGGTCTCCAGGGAGGATACATGGCTACACCTTC
>many|-|TRBV9|TRBJ2-3
CASSAYPAGTDTQYF
TGTGCCAGCAGCGCCTACCCGGCGGGCACAGATACGCAGTATTTT
>-|TRBD1|TRBV12-3/TRBV12-4|TRBJ2-5
CASSLEDRGGAGETQYF
TGTGCCAGCAGTTTAGAGGACAGGGGGGGGGCCGGGGAGACCCAGTACTTC
>-|-|TRBV20-1|TRBJ2-6
CSARVGSSGANVLTF
TGCAGTGCTAGAGTCGGGAGCTCTGGGGCCAACGTCCTGACTTTC
>many|TRBD2|TRBV20-1|TRBJ2-3
CSASRSGGGDTQYF
TGCAGTGCTAGTAGGTCGGGAGGGGGAGATACGCAGTATTTT
>-|-|TRBV10-3|TRBJ1-6
CAIKADPRVGSPLHF
TGTGCCATCAAAGCCGACCCCCGGGTAGGATCACCCCTCCACTTT
>-|-|TRBV7-3|TRBJ1-5
CASSLTGLSGGHQPQHF
TGTGCCAGCAGCTTAACCGGGCTCAGCGGGGGGCATCAGCCCCAGCATTTT
>few|TRBD1|TRBV28|TRBJ1-4
CASRSDRAGREKLFF
TGTGCCAGCAGATCTGACAGGGCCGGTAGGGAAAAACTGTTTTTT
>many|-|TRBV20-1|TRBJ1-2
CSARDRSFGYTF
TGCAGTGCTAGAGATCGGTCCTTTGGCTACACCTTC
>many|TRBD1|TRBV11-1|TRBJ2-6
CASTPGQGYSGANVLTF
TGTGCCAGCACCCCGGGACAGGGATATTCTGGGGCCAACGTCCTGACTTTC
>-|-|TRBV7-7|TRBJ2-5
CASSVKPQGKETQYF
TGTGCTAGCAGCGTTAAACCCCAGGGGAAAGAGACCCAGTACTTC
>many|TRBD2|TRBV6-6|TRBJ2-5
CASAGTNQETQYF
TGTGCCAGCGCTGGGACTAACCAAGAGACCCAGTACTTC
>-|TRBD1|TRBV10-3|TRBJ2-2
CAISEEGAQLGELFF
TGTGCCATCAGTGAGGAGGGGGCGCAGCTCGGGGAGCTGTTTTTT
>few|-|TRBV20-1|TRBJ2-2
CSASPEEENPPGELFF
TGCAGTGCTAGTCCCGAGGAGGAAAACCCGCCGGGGGAGCTGTTTTTT
>-|-|TRBV7-2|TRBJ2-5
CASSLTRNQPQYF
TGTGCCAGCAGCTTAACGAGGAATCAGCCCCAGTACTTC
>-|-|TRBV20-1|TRBJ2-5
CSAMRPPNQPQYF
TGCAGTGCTATGCGACCGCCCAATCAGCCCCAGTACTTC
>-|TRBD2|TRBV20-1|TRBJ2-3
CSARDLAGGASTQYF
TGCAGTGCTAGAGATTTAGCGGGGGGAGCAAGCACGCAGTATTTT
>-|-|TRBV7-6|TRBJ1-4
CASSPGTGNEKLFF
TGTGCCAGCAGTCCCGGGACGGGGAATGAAAAACTGTTTTTT
>once|TRBD1|TRBV2|TRBJ1-1
CASSEGTGGYAFF
TGTGCCAGCAGTGAAGGGACAGGGGGTTATGCTTTCTTT
>-|TRBD1|TRBV11-2|TRBJ2-3
CASSPVTGVNEQYF
TGTGCCAGCAGCCCCGTGACAGGGGTAAATGAGCAGTATTTT
>-|TRBD1|TRBV10-3|TRBJ2-3
CACRDSPHTDTQYF
TGTGCCTGCCGGGACAGCCCCCACACAGATACGCAGTATTTT
>many|TRBD1|TRBV7-9|TRBJ1-6
CASSQRDSSYNSPLHF
TGTGCCAGCAGCCAAAGGGACAGCTCCTATAATTCACCCCTCCACTTT
>-|-|TRBV7-9|TRBJ2-5
CASSEGAAGLGGRDQETQYF
TGTGCCAGCAGCGAGGGGGCAGCGGGGCTCGGGGGCCGTGACCAAGAGACCCAGTACTTC
>many|TRBD1|TRBV6-5|TRBJ2-2
CASRSGQGTGELFF
TGTGCCAGCAGGTCCGGACAGGGGACCGGGGAGCTGTTTTTT
>-|-|TRBV2|TRBJ1-2
CASGESRAALTNYGYTF
TGTGCCAGCGGTGAATCTAGGGCAGCACTAACTAACTATGGCTACACCTTC
>-|TRBD2|TRBV7-3|TRBJ2-2
CASSLAGWNTGELFF
TGTGCCAGCAGCCTAGCGGGATGGAACACCGGGGAGCTGTTTTTT
>once|-|TRBV7-6|TRBJ1-5
CASSQTAHGGNQPQHF
TGTGCCAGCAGCCAAACAGCTCACGGAGGCAATCAGCCCCAGCATTTT
>-|-|TRBV2|TRBJ2-7
CASDPGTSSYGQYF
TGTGCCAGTGACCCGGGGACAAGTTCCTACGGGCAGTACTTC
>many|-|TRBV6-6|TRBJ2-7
CASSHSWDIYEQYF
TGTGCCAGCAGTCACTCCTGGGACATCTACGAGCAGTACTTC
>many|TRBD1|TRBV11-1|TRBJ2-5
CASSPGQGLRETQYF
TGTGCCAGCAGCCCCGGACAGGGCCTCCGGGAGACCCAGTACTTC
>many|TRBD1|TRBV4-1|TRBJ1-5
CASSQDGSWTGGRDQPQHF
TGCGCCAGCAGCCAAGACGGGTCGTGGACAGGAGGGCGCGATCAGCCCCAGCATTTT
>-|-|TRBV9|TRBJ1-3
CASSVERDTIYF
TGTGCCAGCAGCGTAGAAAGGGACACCATATATTTT
>many|-|TRBV2|TRBJ2-7
CASSAPPSVSSYEQYF
TGTGCCAGCAGTGCCCCTCCTAGCGTGAGCTCCTACGAGCAGTACTTC
>-|TRBD1|TRBV20-1|TRBJ1-2
CSAREGTALYGYTF
TGCAGTGCTAGAGAGGGGACAGCCCTCTATGGCTACACCTTC
>few|-|TRBV7-2|TRBJ1-1
CASSLQGTMTEAFF
TGTGCCAGCAGCTTACAAGGGACTATGACTGAAGCTTTCTTT
>few|TRBD1|TRBV19|TRBJ1-2
CASKSQGQGAFGYTF
TGTGCCAGTAAATCCCAGGGACAGGGGGCGTTTGGCTACACCTTC
>-|-|TRBV20-1|TRBJ2-3
CSAHRDGNEQYF
TGCAGTGCCCACCGGGACGGGAATGAGCAGTATTTT
>many|-|TRBV7-6|TRBJ2-1
CASSARGYNEQFF
TGTGCCAGCAGCGCTAGGGGTTACAATGAGCAGTTCTTC